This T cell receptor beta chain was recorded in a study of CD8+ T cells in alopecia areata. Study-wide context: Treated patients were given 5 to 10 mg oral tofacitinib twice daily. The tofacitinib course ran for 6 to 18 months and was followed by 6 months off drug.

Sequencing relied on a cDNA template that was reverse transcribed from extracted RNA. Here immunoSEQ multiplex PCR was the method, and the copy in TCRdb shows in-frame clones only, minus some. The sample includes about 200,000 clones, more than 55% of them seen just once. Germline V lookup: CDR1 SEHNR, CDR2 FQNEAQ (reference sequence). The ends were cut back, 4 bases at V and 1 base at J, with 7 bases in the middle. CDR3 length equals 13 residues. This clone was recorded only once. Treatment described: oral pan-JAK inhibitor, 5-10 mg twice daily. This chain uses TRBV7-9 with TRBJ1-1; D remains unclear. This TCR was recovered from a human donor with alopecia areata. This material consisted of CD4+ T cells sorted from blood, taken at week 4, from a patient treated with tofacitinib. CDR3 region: CASSSRQNTEAFF. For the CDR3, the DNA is TGTGCCAGCAGCTCCCGACAGAACACTGAAGCTTTCTTT.